This T cell receptor beta chain derives from a study of T-cell memory formation after mild COVID-19. Study details: Clusters were largely donor specific. Whole-study results and caveats: Shrinking CD4+ clones were chiefly CM and EM; CD8+ ones were chiefly EMRA.

After 5'RACE with constant-segment primers, TCR alpha and TCR beta cDNA libraries carrying sample barcodes and UMIs were obtained. Each CDR3 protein is one row after TCRdb ran MiXCR on the 5' RACE reads. Counted here are roughly 260,000 distinct CDR3 sequences, around 17% occurring once; the ten biggest clones make up 3.5%. The CDR3 consists of 13 residues. Germline CDR1 MGHDK, CDR2 SYGVNS. V was cut by 4 bases and J by 4 bases, with 10 bases left in between. With regard to this clonotype: The antigen remains undetermined.

The rearrangement joins TRBV25-1 to TRBJ2-5; D is uncertain. Input material: PBMCs or a T cell subset sorted from them (not recorded which). The receptor was isolated from a man aged 18 to 29 who had mild COVID-19 (a few samples of this study predate the infection). Cell type and time point are not known. The CDR3 DNA sequence: TGTGCCAGCAGTGTCGCCAGGACAGAGACCCAGTACTTC. It translates to CASSVARTETQYF.